This T cell receptor beta chain was identified during a study of regulatory T cells in long-lasting Graves disease. Overall study context: Graves' disease counted as persistent after over 5 years of antithyroid drugs with positive TSH receptor antibodies.

This clonotype was detected many times. TCR beta libraries were built with iRepertoire HTBI primers and Arm-PCR of CDR3 regions. In the authors' workflow: Spanning all samples, the identified segments comprised some 66 TRBV and approximately 14 TRBJ. TCRdb ran MiXCR on the multiplex PCR reads and lists one entry per CDR3 protein. TCRdb's processing, not the study's, gives the V and J calls here. The table shows approximately 500,000 distinct CDR3 sequences, with about 22% occurring only once. The time point is: persistent/refractory GD, antithyroid drugs over 5 years with positive TRAb. PBMC RNA served as the TCR library source. Each of the patients was recruited from an endocrinology department situated in Xi'an, China. Trimming left V 2 bases short and J 4 bases short, with 2 bases between. This CDR3 spans 11 amino acids.

This specimen consisted of peripheral blood mononuclear cells (PBMCs), obtained when the disease was refractory, from a patient treated with antithyroid drugs. This sequence was found in a female donor with Graves disease. The J gene is TRBJ2-5, the V gene TRBV12-3 or TRBV12-4; D is ambiguous. CDR3 nucleotide sequence: TGTGCCAGCAGTTTATCAGAGACCCAGTACTTC. Translated: CASSLSETQYF.